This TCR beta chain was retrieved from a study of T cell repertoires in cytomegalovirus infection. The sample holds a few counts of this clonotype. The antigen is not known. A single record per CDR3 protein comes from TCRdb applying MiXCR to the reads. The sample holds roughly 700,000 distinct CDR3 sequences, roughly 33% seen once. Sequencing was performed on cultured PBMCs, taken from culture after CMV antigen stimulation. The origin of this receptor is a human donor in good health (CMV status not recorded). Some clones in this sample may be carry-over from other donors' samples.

DNA of the CDR3: TGCAGTGCTGCCCCCTCCTACGAGCAGTACTTC. It encodes CSAAPSYEQYF. This chain connects TRBV20-1 to TRBJ2-7; D is unclear. CDR3 length: 11 amino acids. The germline V and J ends were trimmed by 5 bases and 0 bases, with 5 bases remaining between them. Looked up from germline, CDR1 is DFQATT and CDR2 is SNEGSKA (reference sequence).